This T cell receptor (beta chain) was sequenced in a study of early T cells in non-severe SARS-CoV-2 infection. With 7 bases clipped from V and 2 bases from J, the junction kept 4 bases outside the gene matches. CDR3 length equals 13 residues. The germline CDR1 and CDR2 sequences are SGHRS and YFSETQ. Individual cDNA molecules were tagged with unique molecular identifiers, the study reported. TCRdb recomputed calls from the 5' RACE reads with MiXCR, one row per CDR3 protein. The table records about 76,000 distinct CDR3 sequences, around 10% of them present only once. This sequence was found in an adult who was a healthcare worker with PCR-confirmed SARS-CoV-2 infection or an uninfected control (not recorded which). V is TRBV5-1 and J is TRBJ2-5; 8 nucleotides agree with TRBD2. What was sequenced was whole blood. CDR3 in amino acids: CASGLAGQETQYF. The CDR3 nucleotides are TGCGCCAGCGGGTTAGCGGGGCAAGAGACCCAGTACTTC.